Below, 8 T cell receptor beta chains from the same sample are listed, as sequenced in a study of early T cells in non-severe SARS-CoV-2 infection. TCRdb ran MiXCR on the 5' RACE reads and lists one entry per CDR3 protein. The repertoire includes more than 50,000 distinct CDR3 sequences, under 15% of them detected once, and more than 8.5% sits in the top ten. Here the sequenced sample was whole blood, taken at baseline. These receptors were collected from an adult who was a healthcare worker with PCR-confirmed SARS-CoV-2 infection or an uninfected control (not recorded which).

The rearrangement joins TRBV6-5 to TRBJ2-2; TRBD2 agrees at 7 bases. The CDR3 totals 14 residues. CDR1 is MNHEY, CDR2 SVGAGI, per germline. With V trimmed by 8 bases and J by 1 base, 4 bases remained unmatched. CDR3 residues: CASRGGQNTGELFF. CDR3 bases: TGTGCCAGCCGGGGAGGGCAGAACACCGGGGAGCTGTTTTTT.

In its sample, this clonotype was seen many times. This chain uses TRBV29-1 with TRBJ2-1; 13 nucleotides match TRBD2. CDR1 and CDR2 (germline): SQVTM, ANQGSEA. The V and J ends lost 3 bases and 4 bases, in that order; junction bases with no gene match: 3. This CDR3 region has 15 residues. The CDR3 nucleotides read TGCAGCGTTGAGGGGACTAGCGGGAATTACAATGAGCAGTTCTTC. Its protein is CSVEGTSGNYNEQFF.

This clonotype was detected once. This sequence joins TRBV27 and TRBJ2-7, with a possible D match to TRBD2 (5 bases). The CDR3 sequence is 14 residues long. CDR1 and CDR2 from the germline V gene are MNHEY and SMNVEV (reference sequence). Trimming cost V 2 bases and J 1 base, with 9 bases left between them. The CDR3 DNA sequence: TGTGCCAGCAGTTTACGTCGCGGGTCCTACGAGCAGTACTTC. It codes for CASSLRRGSYEQYF.

This clonotype was detected a few times. The DNA of the CDR3 is TGTGCCAGCAGCCAAGGAACGGGACAGGCGAATTCACCCCTCCACTTT. Protein: CASSQGTGQANSPLHF. V and J are TRBV14 and TRBJ1-6; 8 bases match TRBD1. The CDR3 runs to 16 residues. Losses at the gene ends were 1 base for V and 7 bases for J; bases not matched to a gene: 6. Germline V gene data show CDR1 as SGHDN and CDR2 as FVKESK.

The rearrangement joins TRBV28 to TRBJ1-2; D not certain. Trimming pared 3 bases from V and 2 bases from J, leaving 10 bases between. Germline V gene data show CDR1 as MDHEN and CDR2 as SYDVKM. There are 14 residues in the CDR3. The CDR3 protein is CASSLVILNYGYTF. CDR3 bases: TGTGCCAGCAGTTTGGTCATACTGAACTATGGCTACACCTTC.

CDR3 bases: TGTGCCAGCAGTTCCTCGGTTGTGTCTTCCTACAATGAGCAGTTCTTC. Its protein is CASSSSVVSSYNEQFF. The rearrangement uses TRBV28 and TRBJ2-1; D is undetermined. The CDR3 runs 16 residues. The V end lost 4 bases, the J end lost 1 base, and 14 bases lay between the germline ends. Germline assignment: CDR1 MDHEN and CDR2 SYDVKM.

This clonotype was observed many times. The chain links TRBV7-9 to TRBJ2-6; no reliable D call. CDR1 and CDR2 from the germline V gene are SEHNR and FQNEAQ (reference sequence). V was pared by 4 bases and J by 0 bases, with 10 bases between. The CDR3 extends over 16 amino acids. CDR3 sequence: CASSYMTSSGANVLTF. CDR3 bases: TGTGCCAGCAGCTACATGACAAGCTCTGGGGCCAACGTCCTGACTTTC.

J is TRBJ1-6 and V is TRBV2; D is perhaps TRBD1 (5 bases). CDR1 and CDR2 (germline): SNHLY, FYNNEI. The CDR3 is 14 residues long. With 7 bases removed from V and 7 bases from J, the gap between germline ends came to 14 bases. The CDR3 DNA reads TGTGCCAGCAACCAAAAGGGGCCCAATTCACCCCTCCACTTT. As protein: CASNQKGPNSPLHF.